This TCR beta chain was captured by sequencing in a study of blood T cell repertoires in COVID-19. Seattle's cohort entered during active infection and was followed longitudinally. Original analysis: Cell counts per sample came from amplifying reference gene primers. TCRdb keeps only in-frame clones here, not all; method: immunoSEQ multiplex PCR. The V and J calls and clone size come from that table; D and trimming were worked out from the DNA. The sample has around 63,000 clones, about two thirds seen once. V was cut by 6 bases and J by 4 bases, with 4 bases left in between. The CDR3 is 10 residues long.

Sequenced sample: peripheral blood. The source is a woman in her 70s with COVID-19, enrolled during active disease. V gene TRBV12-3 or TRBV12-4 combines with J gene TRBJ2-7; D unresolved. The CDR3 sequence is CASRAYEQYV. The CDR3 nucleotides read TGTGCCAGCAGGGCTTACGAGCAGTACGTC.